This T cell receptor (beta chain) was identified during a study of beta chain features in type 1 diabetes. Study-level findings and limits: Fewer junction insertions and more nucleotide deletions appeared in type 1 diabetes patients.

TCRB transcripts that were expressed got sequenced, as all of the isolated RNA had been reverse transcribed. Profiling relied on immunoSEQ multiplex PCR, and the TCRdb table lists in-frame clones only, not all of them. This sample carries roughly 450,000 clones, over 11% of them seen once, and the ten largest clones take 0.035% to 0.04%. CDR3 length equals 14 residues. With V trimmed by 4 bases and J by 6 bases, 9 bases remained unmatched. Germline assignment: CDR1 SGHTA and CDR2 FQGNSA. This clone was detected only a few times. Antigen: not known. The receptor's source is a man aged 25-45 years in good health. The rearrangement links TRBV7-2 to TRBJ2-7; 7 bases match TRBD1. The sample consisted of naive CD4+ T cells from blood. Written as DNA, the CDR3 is TGTGCCAGCAGCTCTAGACAGGGTTCGATCGAGCAGTACTTC. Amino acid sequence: CASSSRQGSIEQYF.